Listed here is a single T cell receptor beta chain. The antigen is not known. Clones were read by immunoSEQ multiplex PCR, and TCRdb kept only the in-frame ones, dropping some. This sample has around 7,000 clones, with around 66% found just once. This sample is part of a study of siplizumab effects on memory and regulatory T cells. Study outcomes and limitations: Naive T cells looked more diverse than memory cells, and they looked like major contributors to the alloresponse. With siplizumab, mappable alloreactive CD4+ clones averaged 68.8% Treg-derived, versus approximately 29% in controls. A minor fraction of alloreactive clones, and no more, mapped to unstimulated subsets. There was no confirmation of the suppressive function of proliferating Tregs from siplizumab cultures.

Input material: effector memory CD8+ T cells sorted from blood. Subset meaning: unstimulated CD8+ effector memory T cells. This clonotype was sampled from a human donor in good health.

The CDR3 DNA follows: TGTGCCAGCAGCCTGGGTGTAGGGACCTACGAGCAGTACTTC. This codes for CASSLGVGTYEQYF. The chain recombines TRBV5-4 with TRBJ2-7; D uncertain. The CDR3 contains 14 residues. V gave up 4 bases and J gave up 2 bases, with 13 bases separating them. Germline CDR1 reads SGHNT; CDR2 reads YYREEE (reference sequence).